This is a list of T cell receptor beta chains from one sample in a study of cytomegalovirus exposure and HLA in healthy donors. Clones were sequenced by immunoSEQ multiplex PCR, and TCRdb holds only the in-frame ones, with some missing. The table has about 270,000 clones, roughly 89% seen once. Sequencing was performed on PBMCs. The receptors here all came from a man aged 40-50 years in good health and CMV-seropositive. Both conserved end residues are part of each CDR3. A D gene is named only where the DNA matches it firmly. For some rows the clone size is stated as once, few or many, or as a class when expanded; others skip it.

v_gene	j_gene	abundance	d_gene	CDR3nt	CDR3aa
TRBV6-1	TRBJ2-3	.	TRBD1	TGTGCCAGCAGTGAAGGGACAGGGGACGGGGCAGATACGCAGTATTTT	CASSEGTGDGADTQYF
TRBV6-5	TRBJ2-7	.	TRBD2	TGTGCCAGCAGTTACGCAAGCGGGAGCTACGAGCAGTACTTC	CASSYASGSYEQYF
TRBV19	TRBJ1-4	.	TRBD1	TGTGCCAGTAGTAAGGCCAGGGGGGAGTCGGCTAATGAAAAACTGTTTTTT	CASSKARGESANEKLFF
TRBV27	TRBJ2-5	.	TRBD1	TGTGCCAGCAGTTTAAACAGGGGGCGGGAGACCCAGTACTTC	CASSLNRGRETQYF
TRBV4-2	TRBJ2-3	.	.	TGTGCCAGCAGCCAAGAAGTGGGAGATGATACGCAGTATTTT	CASSQEVGDDTQYF
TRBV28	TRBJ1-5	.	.	TGTGCCAGCAGTTGGATGGGCAGGGGAGATCAGCCCCAGCATTTT	CASSWMGRGDQPQHF
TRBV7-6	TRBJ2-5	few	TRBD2	TGTGCCAGCAGCTCCACTAGCGGGAGGCTCCCTGGAACCCAGTACTTC	CASSSTSGRLPGTQYF
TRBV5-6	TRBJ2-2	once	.	TGTGCCAGCAGCTTGGGCGGGTCCGGCACCGGGGAGCTGTTTTTT	CASSLGGSGTGELFF
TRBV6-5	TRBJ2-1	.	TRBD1	TGTGCCAGCAGGCACACAACAGGGGGTGAGCAGTTCTTC	CASRHTTGGEQFF
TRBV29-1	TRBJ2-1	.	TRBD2	TGCAGCGTGGGCAGGGGACTAGCGGGCGACAATGAGCAGTTCTTC	CSVGRGLAGDNEQFF
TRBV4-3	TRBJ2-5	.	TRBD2	TGCGCCAGCAGCCAAACGGGGACTAGCCAGGAGACCCAGTACTTC	CASSQTGTSQETQYF
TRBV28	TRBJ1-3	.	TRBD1	TGTGCCAGCAGTACGGACAGGGTATCTGGAAACACCATATATTTT	CASSTDRVSGNTIYF
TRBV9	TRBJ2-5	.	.	TGTGCCAGCAGCGTGCTCGGAGAGACCCAGTACTTC	CASSVLGETQYF
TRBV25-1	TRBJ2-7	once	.	TGTGCCAGCAGTGAAACAGGGTACTCCTACGAGCAGTACTTC	CASSETGYSYEQYF
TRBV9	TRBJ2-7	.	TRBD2	TGTGCCAGCAGCGTAGGTCTAGCGGAGGGCTACGAGCAGTACTTC	CASSVGLAEGYEQYF
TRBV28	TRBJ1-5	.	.	TGTGCCAGCAGTTTATTCCTCAATCAGCCCCAGCATTTT	CASSLFLNQPQHF
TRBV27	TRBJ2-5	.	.	TGTGCCAGCAGTTTCGATGGGCAGGGTACGGAGACCCAGTACTTC	CASSFDGQGTETQYF
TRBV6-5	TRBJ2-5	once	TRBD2	TGTGCCAGCAGCCCAGGACTAGCGGTTAGAGAGACCCAGTACTTC	CASSPGLAVRETQYF
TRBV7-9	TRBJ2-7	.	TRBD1	TGTGCCAGCAGCCTCCGGACAGGGGGCGATGAGCAGTACTTC	CASSLRTGGDEQYF
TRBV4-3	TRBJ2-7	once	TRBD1	TGCGCCAGCAGCCAACTACCGGGACAGGGGGCGGACGAGCAGTACTTC	CASSQLPGQGADEQYF
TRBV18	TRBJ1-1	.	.	TGTGCCAGCTCACCACGACCGGGCCTAAAGGAGGGCACTGAAGCTTTCTTT	CASSPRPGLKEGTEAFF
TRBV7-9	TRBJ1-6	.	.	TGTGCCAGCAGCTCCGAGGGCGGGTTTTCACCCCTCCACTTT	CASSSEGGFSPLHF
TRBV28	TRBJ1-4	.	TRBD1	TGTGCCAGCAGTCAAGTTCAGGGGGCGAGGGATAGTGAAAAACTGTTTTTT	CASSQVQGARDSEKLFF
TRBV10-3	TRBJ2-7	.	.	TGTGCCATCAGTGAGGCTATCTACGAGCAGTACTTC	CAISEAIYEQYF
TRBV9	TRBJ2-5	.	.	TGTGCCAGCAGCGTAGATAACAGCCTACAAGAGACCCAGTACTTC	CASSVDNSLQETQYF
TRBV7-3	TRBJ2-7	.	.	TGTGCCAGCAGCAAAACCGGAGGGGTCTACGAGCAGTACTTC	CASSKTGGVYEQYF
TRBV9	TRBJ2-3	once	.	TGTGCCAGCAGCCCCTGGACAGCCACCACAGATACGCAGTATTTT	CASSPWTATTDTQYF
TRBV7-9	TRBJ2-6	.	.	TGTGCCAGCAGCCATGACCGGGGGTCCGGGGCCAACGTCCTGACTTTC	CASSHDRGSGANVLTF
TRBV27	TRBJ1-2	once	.	TGTGCCAGCAGTTCCAGGGGAGAGAACTATGGCTACACCTTC	CASSSRGENYGYTF
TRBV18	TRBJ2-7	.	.	TGTGCCAGCTCACCGGCTAGCCCTACCTACGAGCAGTACTTC	CASSPASPTYEQYF
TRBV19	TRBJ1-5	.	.	TGTGCCAGTAGTATAGGCCCCTCGGGGGGCATCAATCAGCCCCAGCATTTT	CASSIGPSGGINQPQHF
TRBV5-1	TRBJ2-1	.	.	TGCGCCAGCAGCTTGCAGGGAAACAATGAGCAGTTCTTC	CASSLQGNNEQFF
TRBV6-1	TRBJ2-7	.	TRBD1	TGTGCCAGCAGTGGGTGGGACAGCTACGAGCAGTACTTC	CASSGWDSYEQYF
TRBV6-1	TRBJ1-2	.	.	TGTGCCAGCAGTGTTGGGGGGTATAGGACTGGGGGCTACACCTTC	CASSVGGYRTGGYTF
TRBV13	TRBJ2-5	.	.	TGTGCCAGCAGCTCCTGGGACACCGCAGGAGAGACCCAGTACTTC	CASSSWDTAGETQYF
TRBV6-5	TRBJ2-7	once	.	TGTGCCAGCAGTTACCGGGGAGAGCAGTACTTC	CASSYRGEQYF
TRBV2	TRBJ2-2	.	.	TGTGCCAGCAAGGGGTTCGCGAACACCGGGGAGCTGTTTTTT	CASKGFANTGELFF
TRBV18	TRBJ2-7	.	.	TGTGCCAGCTCATCTACAGGGTCGGGGGAGCAGTACTTC	CASSSTGSGEQYF
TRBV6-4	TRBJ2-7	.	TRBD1	TGTGCCAGCAGTGGACAGGGGGGTCCCTACGAGCAGTACTTC	CASSGQGGPYEQYF
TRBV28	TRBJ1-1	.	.	TGTGCCAGCAGATCCCGACAGAACACTGAAGCTTTCTTT	CASRSRQNTEAFF